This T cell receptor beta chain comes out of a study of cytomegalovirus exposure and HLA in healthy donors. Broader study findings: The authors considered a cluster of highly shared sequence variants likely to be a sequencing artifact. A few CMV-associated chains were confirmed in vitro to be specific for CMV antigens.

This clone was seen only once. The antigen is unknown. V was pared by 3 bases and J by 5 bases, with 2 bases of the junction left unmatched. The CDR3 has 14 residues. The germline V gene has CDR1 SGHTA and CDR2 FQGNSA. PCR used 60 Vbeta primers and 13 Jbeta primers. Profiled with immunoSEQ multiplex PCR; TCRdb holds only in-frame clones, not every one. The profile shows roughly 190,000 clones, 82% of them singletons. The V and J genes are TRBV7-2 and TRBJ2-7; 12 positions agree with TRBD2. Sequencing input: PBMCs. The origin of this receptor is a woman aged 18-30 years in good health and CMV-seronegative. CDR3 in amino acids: CASSLGLAGHEQYF. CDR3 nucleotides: TGTGCCAGCAGCTTGGGACTAGCGGGCCACGAGCAGTACTTC.